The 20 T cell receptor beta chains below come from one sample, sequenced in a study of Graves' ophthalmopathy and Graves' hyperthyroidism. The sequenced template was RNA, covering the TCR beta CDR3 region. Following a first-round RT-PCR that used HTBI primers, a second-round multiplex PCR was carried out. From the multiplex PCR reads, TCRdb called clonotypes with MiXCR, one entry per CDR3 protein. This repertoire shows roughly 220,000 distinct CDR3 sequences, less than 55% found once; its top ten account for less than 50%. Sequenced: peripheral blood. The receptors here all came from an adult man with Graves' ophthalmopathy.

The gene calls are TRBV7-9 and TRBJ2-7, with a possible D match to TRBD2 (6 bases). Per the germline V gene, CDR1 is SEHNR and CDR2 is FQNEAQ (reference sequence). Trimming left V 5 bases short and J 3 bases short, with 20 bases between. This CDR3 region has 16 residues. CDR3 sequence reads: CASSPAWRGRDYEQYF. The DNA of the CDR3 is TGTGCCAGCAGCCCAGCGTGGCGGGGCAGGGACTACGAGCAGTACTTC.

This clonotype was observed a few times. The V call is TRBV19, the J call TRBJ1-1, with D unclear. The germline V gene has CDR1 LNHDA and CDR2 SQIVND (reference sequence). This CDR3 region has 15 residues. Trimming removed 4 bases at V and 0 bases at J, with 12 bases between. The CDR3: CASSRHDVVNTEAFF. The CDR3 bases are TGTGCCAGTAGTAGACACGACGTAGTGAACACTGAAGCTTTCTTT.

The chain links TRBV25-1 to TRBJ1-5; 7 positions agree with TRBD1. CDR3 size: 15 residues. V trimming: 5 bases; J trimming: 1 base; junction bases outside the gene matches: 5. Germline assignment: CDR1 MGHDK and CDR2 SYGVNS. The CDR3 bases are TGTGCCAGCAGTTTGTACAGGGGAAGCAATCAGCCCCAGCATTTT. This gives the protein CASSLYRGSNQPQHF.

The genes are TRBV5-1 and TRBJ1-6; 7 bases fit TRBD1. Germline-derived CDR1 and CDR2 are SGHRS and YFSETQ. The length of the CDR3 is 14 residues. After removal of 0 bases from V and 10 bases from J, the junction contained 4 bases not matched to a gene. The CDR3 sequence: CASSLGQGDSPLHF. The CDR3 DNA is TGCGCCAGCAGCTTGGGGCAGGGGGACTCACCCCTCCACTTT.

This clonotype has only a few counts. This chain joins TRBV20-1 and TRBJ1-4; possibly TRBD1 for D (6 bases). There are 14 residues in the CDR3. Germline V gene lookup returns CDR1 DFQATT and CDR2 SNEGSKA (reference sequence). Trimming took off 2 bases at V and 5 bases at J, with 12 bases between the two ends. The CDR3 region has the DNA TGCAGTGCTAGAAAAGGTGGACAGAATGAAAAACTGTTTTTT. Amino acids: CSARKGGQNEKLFF.

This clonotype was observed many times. The DNA for the CDR3 is TGTGCCAGCAGTTTAAACTATGGGGTTTTCCAGCCCCAGCATTTT. Encoded protein: CASSLNYGVFQPQHF. The J gene is TRBJ1-5, the V gene TRBV7-8; no firm D call. CDR1 is SGHVS and CDR2 is FQNEAQ in the germline V gene. CDR3 size: 15 residues. V lost 6 bases, J lost 7 bases, and 19 bases lay in between.

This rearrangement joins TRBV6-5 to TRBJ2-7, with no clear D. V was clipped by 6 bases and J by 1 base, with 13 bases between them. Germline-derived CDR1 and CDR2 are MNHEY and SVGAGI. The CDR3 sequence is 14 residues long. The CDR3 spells CASSRSQQSYEQYF. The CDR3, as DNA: TGTGCCAGCAGCAGAAGTCAGCAATCCTACGAGCAGTACTTC.

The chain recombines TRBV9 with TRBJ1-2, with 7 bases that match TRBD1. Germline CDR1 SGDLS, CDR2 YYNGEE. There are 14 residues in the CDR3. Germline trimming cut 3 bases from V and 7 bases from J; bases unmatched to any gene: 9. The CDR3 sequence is CASSAVTGPPGYTF. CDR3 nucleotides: TGTGCCAGCAGCGCAGTGACAGGGCCCCCTGGCTACACCTTC.

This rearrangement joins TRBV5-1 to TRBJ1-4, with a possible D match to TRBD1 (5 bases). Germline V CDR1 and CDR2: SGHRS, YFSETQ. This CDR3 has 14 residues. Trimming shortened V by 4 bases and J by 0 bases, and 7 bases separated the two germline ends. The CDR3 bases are TGCGCCAGCAGCCAGGGAACAACTAATGAAAAACTGTTTTTT. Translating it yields CASSQGTTNEKLFF.

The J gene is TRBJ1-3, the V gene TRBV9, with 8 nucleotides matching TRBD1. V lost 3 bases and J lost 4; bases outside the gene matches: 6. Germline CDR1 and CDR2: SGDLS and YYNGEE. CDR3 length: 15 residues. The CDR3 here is CASSGPRGLGNTIYF. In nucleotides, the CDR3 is TGTGCCAGCAGCGGACCCAGGGGGCTCGGAAACACCATATATTTT.

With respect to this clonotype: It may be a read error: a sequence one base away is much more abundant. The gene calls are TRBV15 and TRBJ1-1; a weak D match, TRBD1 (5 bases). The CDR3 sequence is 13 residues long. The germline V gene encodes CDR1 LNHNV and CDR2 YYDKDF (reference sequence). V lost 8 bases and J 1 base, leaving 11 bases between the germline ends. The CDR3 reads CATGRDGNTEAFF. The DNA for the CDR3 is TGTGCCACCGGACGGGACGGGAACACTGAAGCTTTCTTT.

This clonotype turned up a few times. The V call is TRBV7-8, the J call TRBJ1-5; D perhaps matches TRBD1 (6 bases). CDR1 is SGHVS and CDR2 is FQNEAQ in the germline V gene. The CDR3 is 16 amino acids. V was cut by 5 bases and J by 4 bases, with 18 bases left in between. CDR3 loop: CASSDTGLGVNQPQHF. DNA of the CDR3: TGTGCCAGCAGCGACACAGGGCTAGGAGTAAATCAGCCCCAGCATTTT.

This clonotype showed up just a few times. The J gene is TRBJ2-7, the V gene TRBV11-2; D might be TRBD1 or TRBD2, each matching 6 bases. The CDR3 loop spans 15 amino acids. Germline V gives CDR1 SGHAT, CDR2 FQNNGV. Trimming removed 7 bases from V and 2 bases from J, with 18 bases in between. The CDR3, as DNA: TGTGCCAGCACCGACCCGCGGAGGGGGGCCTACGAGCAGTACTTC. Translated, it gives CASTDPRRGAYEQYF.

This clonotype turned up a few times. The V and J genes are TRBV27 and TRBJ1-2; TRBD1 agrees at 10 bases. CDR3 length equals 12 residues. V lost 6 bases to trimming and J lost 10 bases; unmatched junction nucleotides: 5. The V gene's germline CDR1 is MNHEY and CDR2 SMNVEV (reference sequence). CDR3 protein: CASRPDRGFYTF. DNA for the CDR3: TGTGCCAGCAGACCGGACAGGGGGTTCTACACCTTC.

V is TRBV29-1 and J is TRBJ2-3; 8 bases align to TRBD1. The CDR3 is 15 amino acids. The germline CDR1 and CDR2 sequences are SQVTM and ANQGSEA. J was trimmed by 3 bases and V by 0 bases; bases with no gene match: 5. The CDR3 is CSVEEGTGGTDTQYF. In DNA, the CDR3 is TGCAGCGTTGAAGAGGGGACAGGTGGAACAGATACGCAGTATTTT.

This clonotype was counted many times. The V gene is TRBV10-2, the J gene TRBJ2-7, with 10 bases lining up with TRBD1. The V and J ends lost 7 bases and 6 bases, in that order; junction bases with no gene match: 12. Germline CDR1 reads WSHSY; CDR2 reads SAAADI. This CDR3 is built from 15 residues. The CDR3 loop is CASTQTGQGTPEQYF. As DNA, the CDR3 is TGCGCCAGCACCCAGACGGGACAGGGGACCCCCGAGCAGTACTTC.

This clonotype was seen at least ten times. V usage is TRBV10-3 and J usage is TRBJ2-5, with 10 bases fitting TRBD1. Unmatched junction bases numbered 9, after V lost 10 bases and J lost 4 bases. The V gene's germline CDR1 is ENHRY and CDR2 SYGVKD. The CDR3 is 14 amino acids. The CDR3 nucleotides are TGTGCCAGTTCCGGGACAGGGGTAACAGAGACCCAGTACTTC. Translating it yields CASSGTGVTETQYF.

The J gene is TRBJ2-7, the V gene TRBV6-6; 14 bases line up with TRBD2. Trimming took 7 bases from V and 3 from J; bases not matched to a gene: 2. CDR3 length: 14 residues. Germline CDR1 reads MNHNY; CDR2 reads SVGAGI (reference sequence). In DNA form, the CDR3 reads TGTGCCAGCACCGGGACTAGCGGGAGCTACGAGCAGTACTTC. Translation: CASTGTSGSYEQYF.

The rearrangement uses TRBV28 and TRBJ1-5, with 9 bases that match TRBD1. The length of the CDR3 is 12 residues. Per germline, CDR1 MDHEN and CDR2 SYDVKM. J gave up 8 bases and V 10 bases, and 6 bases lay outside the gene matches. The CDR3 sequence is CAIGQGRKPQHF. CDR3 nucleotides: TGTGCCATCGGACAGGGGAGGAAGCCCCAGCATTTT.

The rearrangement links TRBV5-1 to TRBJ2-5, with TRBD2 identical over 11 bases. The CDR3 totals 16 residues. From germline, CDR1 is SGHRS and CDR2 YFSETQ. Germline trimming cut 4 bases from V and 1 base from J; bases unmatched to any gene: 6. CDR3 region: CASSPLLAGAQETQYF. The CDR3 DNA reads TGCGCCAGCAGCCCTCTACTAGCGGGGGCCCAAGAGACCCAGTACTTC.